This is a list of T cell receptor beta chains from one sample in a study of OX40 agonist ivuxolimab in advanced cancers. Assay: immunoSEQ multiplex PCR; the TCRdb copy retains only in-frame clones and omits some. Among tens of thousands of clones listed, around 93% were seen once. The specimen was CD4+ or CD8+ T cells sorted from blood, collected in a trial of the OX40 agonist ivuxolimab. The receptors stem from an adult with an advanced solid tumor such as melanoma, head and neck, liver or kidney cancer. Both conserved end residues are part of each CDR3. The order of the fields is clone size, J gene, V gene, CDR3 protein. The size field is filled for only some rows; it gives once, few, many or a size class.

- TRBJ2-3 TRBV9 CASSVYAAGTDTQYF
- TRBJ1-2 TRBV4-3 CASSHGTSADYGYTF
few TRBJ1-1 TRBV29-1 CSVRAATEAFF
once TRBJ1-2 TRBV5-1 CASSLLAGGDGYTF
few TRBJ2-7 TRBV19 CASSKGPEQYF
- TRBJ2-7 TRBV11-3 CASGGLGREQYF
few TRBJ1-1 TRBV27 CASSLGPGNTEAFF
- TRBJ2-5 TRBV6-1 CASSESSRETQYF
- TRBJ2-3 TRBV7-8 CASSIRQGGADTQYF
- TRBJ2-3 TRBV21-1 CASSKLVKVRHSTDTQYF
- TRBJ2-1 TRBV2 CASSIAGAGYNEQFF
- TRBJ1-1 TRBV9 CASSSDGVNTEAFF
- TRBJ2-1 TRBV5-1 CASSSDPAGAYNEQFF
- TRBJ2-7 TRBV14 CASQPNEQYF
- TRBJ2-4 TRBV7-9 CASSAREPKNIQYF
- TRBJ2-1 TRBV27 CASSFGAGVLEQFF
- TRBJ1-3 TRBV30 CAWSRTGGSLDTIYF
- TRBJ2-3 TRBV4-1 CASSQAGSDTQYF
once TRBJ2-3 TRBV7-9 CASSLASRGSTDTQYF
- TRBJ1-5 TRBV10-2 CASGDSNQPQHF
once TRBJ2-7 TRBV5-4 CASSHSPTYEQYF
- TRBJ1-1 TRBV7-9 CASSLLGEAFF
- TRBJ2-1 TRBV7-2 CASSLGLRGSYNEQFF
- TRBJ2-3 TRBV9 CASSPAITDTQYF
- TRBJ2-1 TRBV7-2 CASSTVYNEQFF
- TRBJ2-5 TRBV28 CASSLVETQYF
- TRBJ2-7 TRBV2 CASRQGGGGVRAYEQYF
- TRBJ2-7 TRBV19 CASSVGTGFYEQYF
few TRBJ1-1 TRBV4-1 CASSQVVGPERAFF
- - TRBV7-2 CASSKLADSYEQYF
- TRBJ2-1 TRBV29-1 CSDGTSDFNEQFF
- TRBJ2-5 TRBV10-1 CASSEMASGVLETQYF
- TRBJ2-1 TRBV11-2 CASSTSGAYNEQFF
- TRBJ2-1 TRBV6-5 CASSYLGSYNEQFF
- TRBJ1-1 TRBV28 CASSLIAGGNTEAFF
- TRBJ2-1 TRBV9 CASSVTGVRGNEQFF
- TRBJ2-5 TRBV7-9 CASSLSGAGVWETQYF
- TRBJ2-1 TRBV5-5 CASSYDPDEWNEQFF
- TRBJ1-2 TRBV4-1 CASSQSTGFYGYTF
- TRBJ1-2 TRBV30 CAGNFAPPVGTGIVLGYGYTF
- TRBJ2-7 TRBV16 CASSREGGSSYEQYF
- TRBJ2-7 TRBV4-1 CASSQVGIGLEQYF
- TRBJ2-5 TRBV7-6 CASSLATQETQYF
- TRBJ1-1 TRBV6-4 CASSRDTRNTEAFF
- TRBJ2-7 TRBV5-1 CASRWGSYSSYEQYF
- TRBJ2-7 TRBV19 CASSIGYEQYF
once TRBJ2-5 TRBV7-9 CASSPTGEALQETQYF